Listed below are T cell receptor beta chains from one sample, sequenced in a study of blood T cells in healthy people across ages. TCRdb ran MiXCR on the 5' RACE reads and lists one entry per CDR3 protein. The table records about 730,000 distinct CDR3 sequences, roughly 44% of them present only once. The sample comprised blood. The receptors originated from a woman aged 55-70 years in good health. The CDR3 runs from the conserved cysteine through the conserved F or W. A D gene is named only where the DNA matches it firmly. Rows give clone size only sometimes, using once, few, many, or a class for an expanded clone.

j_gene,abundance,v_gene,d_gene,CDR3aa,CDR3nt
TRBJ2-1,many,TRBV6-4,.,CASSRTASYNEQFF,TGTGCCAGCAGTCGAACAGCCTCCTACAATGAGCAGTTCTTC
TRBJ2-5,few,TRBV11-2,.,CASSLGSTALRETQYF,TGTGCCAGCAGCTTAGGGTCGACAGCTCTGAGAGAGACCCAGTACTTC
TRBJ2-3,.,TRBV6-2/TRBV6-3,TRBD2,CALSGGGTDTQYF,TGTGCCCTCTCGGGGGGGGGAACAGATACGCAGTATTTT
TRBJ2-7,.,TRBV20-1,TRBD2,CSARGEAGAYEQYF,TGCAGTGCTAGAGGGGAAGCGGGGGCCTACGAGCAGTACTTC
TRBJ1-1,.,TRBV20-1,.,CSARQGTEAFF,TGCAGTGCTAGACAAGGCACTGAAGCTTTCTTT
TRBJ2-2,few,TRBV9,.,CASSVGENTGELFF,TGTGCCAGCAGCGTGGGGGAGAACACCGGGGAGCTGTTTTTT
TRBJ2-3,.,TRBV12-5,TRBD2,CASGLVISGTSGRCTDTQYF,TGTGCTAGTGGTTTGGTTATAAGTGGGACTAGCGGGAGATGCACAGATACGCAGTATTTT
TRBJ1-2,few,TRBV11-2,TRBD1,CASSSYQQGNYGYTF,TGTGCCAGCAGCTCCTACCAACAGGGGAACTATGGCTACACCTTC
TRBJ2-5,.,TRBV12-3/TRBV12-4,.,CASSLSSLAQETQYF,TGTGCCAGCAGTTTAAGTTCCTTAGCCCAAGAGACCCAGTACTTC
TRBJ2-7,.,TRBV5-1,.,CASSFTGIDEQYF,TGCGCCAGCAGCTTTACAGGGATAGACGAGCAGTACTTC
TRBJ2-7,.,TRBV5-5,.,CASSLDYGQSYEQYF,TGTGCCAGCAGCTTAGACTACGGTCAGTCCTACGAGCAGTACTTC
TRBJ1-6,.,TRBV7-8,.,CASSPGTFNNSPLHF,TGTGCCAGCAGCCCCGGGACATTTAATAATTCACCCCTCCACTTT
TRBJ2-3,many,TRBV5-1,.,CASAEGRGTPTDTQYF,TGCGCCAGCGCGGAAGGCCGGGGAACACCCACAGATACGCAGTATTTT
TRBJ2-3,few,TRBV6-5,TRBD2,CASSYSSGLAGGQWADTQYF,TGTGCCAGCAGTTACTCGAGTGGGCTAGCGGGGGGGCAGTGGGCAGATACGCAGTATTTT
TRBJ2-5,many,TRBV11-2,.,CASSLSSGSQYF,TGTGCCAGCAGCTTATCCTCAGGGTCGCAGTACTTC
TRBJ1-1,.,TRBV9,TRBD1,CASSGGTGEGTEAFF,TGTGCCAGCAGCGGGGGGACAGGGGAGGGGACTGAAGCTTTCTTT
TRBJ2-1,once,TRBV5-6,.,CASSLVGGSHNEQFF,TGTGCCAGCAGCTTGGTAGGGGGATCTCACAATGAGCAGTTCTTC
TRBJ2-1,few,TRBV11-2,TRBD2,CASSSTAGTLYNEQFF,TGTGCCAGCAGCTCAACAGCGGGGACGCTCTACAATGAGCAGTTCTTC
TRBJ2-5,once,TRBV2,TRBD2,CAVVVERGETQYF,TGTGCCGTCGTCGTAGAGCGGGGGGAGACCCAGTACTTC
TRBJ2-3,.,TRBV15,TRBD2,CATSRALAVLTDTQYF,TGTGCCACCAGCAGAGCCCTAGCGGTGCTCACAGATACGCAGTATTTT
TRBJ2-1,.,TRBV6-1,.,CASSEIGEQFF,TGTGCCAGCAGTGAAATCGGGGAGCAGTTCTTC
TRBJ2-7,few,TRBV7-8,.,CASSLFYDRSSYEQYF,TGTGCCAGCAGCTTATTCTACGACAGGAGCTCCTACGAGCAGTACTTC
TRBJ1-6,.,TRBV4-2,.,CASSQGKDRRSYNSPLHF,TGTGCCAGCAGCCAAGGAAAAGACCGACGCTCCTATAATTCACCCCTCCACTTT
TRBJ2-7,.,TRBV28,.,CASSPSIGRPYEQYF,TGTGCCAGCAGTCCCAGCATAGGACGTCCCTACGAGCAGTACTTC
TRBJ2-3,.,TRBV7-2,TRBD2,CASSPGAGGFTDTQYF,TGTGCCAGCAGCCCGGGTGCGGGGGGCTTCACAGATACGCAGTATTTT
TRBJ2-5,few,TRBV6-5,.,CATAGAQETQYF,TGTGCCACCGCGGGGGCCCAAGAGACCCAGTACTTC
TRBJ1-4,few,TRBV5-5,.,CASTLSVPNEKLFF,TGTGCCAGCACCCTCTCAGTTCCCAATGAAAAACTGTTTTTT
TRBJ2-5,few,TRBV27,.,CASSFSWGVQETQYF,TGTGCCAGCAGTTTTTCTTGGGGAGTGCAGGAGACCCAGTACTTC
TRBJ2-4,.,TRBV20-1,.,CSASTQQGFRSEQYF,TGCAGTGCTAGTACTCAACAGGGTTTTCGTAGTGAGCAGTACTTC
TRBJ2-7,few,TRBV5-1,.,CASSLGQTYNEQYF,TGCGCCAGCAGCTTGGGTCAGACCTACAATGAGCAGTACTTC
TRBJ2-3,few,TRBV9,TRBD2,CASSRGGAGADTQYF,TGTGCCAGCAGCCGGGGGGGGGCTGGGGCAGATACGCAGTATTTT
TRBJ2-3,many,TRBV7-3,.,CASSLSPGHFTDTQYF,TGTGCCAGCAGCCTAAGTCCCGGGCACTTCACAGATACGCAGTATTTT
TRBJ2-3,few,TRBV20-1,.,CSARAGGRTDTQYF,TGCAGTGCTAGGGCCGGAGGGAGGACAGATACGCAGTATTTT
TRBJ2-2,.,TRBV6-5,TRBD2,CASSYPPPGGSGIGELFF,TGTGCCAGCAGTTACCCCCCTCCGGGCGGGAGCGGAATCGGGGAGCTGTTTTTT
TRBJ1-2,.,TRBV20-1,TRBD1,CSAKDRGLAGYTF,TGCAGTGCTAAGGACAGGGGGCTCGCTGGCTACACCTTC
TRBJ2-7,few,TRBV6-5,.,CASSFRSDRSYEQYF,TGTGCCAGCAGTTTCCGTAGCGACAGGTCCTACGAGCAGTACTTC
TRBJ2-1,.,TRBV2,.,CASSEYPVRNVQFF,TGTGCCAGCAGTGAATACCCCGTTCGGAATGTGCAGTTCTTC
TRBJ1-1,many,TRBV7-9,.,CASSPPGTNTEAFF,TGTGCCAGCAGCCCTCCCGGGACGAACACTGAAGCTTTCTTT
TRBJ1-1,few,TRBV12-3/TRBV12-4,.,CASSLRGRWEAFF,TGTGCCAGCAGTTTAAGGGGGAGATGGGAAGCTTTCTTT
TRBJ2-5,.,TRBV20-1,.,CSARGPQTQYF,TGCAGTGCTAGAGGGCCCCAGACCCAGTACTTC
TRBJ2-3,.,TRBV6-2/TRBV6-3,.,CASIHRATDTQYF,TGTGCCAGCATCCATCGGGCCACAGATACGCAGTATTTT
TRBJ2-1,few,TRBV21-1,.,CASRPGTGGYINEQFF,TGTGCCAGCAGGCCCGGGACAGGGGGCTATATCAATGAGCAGTTCTTC
TRBJ1-1,.,TRBV6-6,.,CASSYKGGDTEPFF,TGTGCCAGCAGTTATAAGGGCGGGGACACTGAACCTTTCTTT